The 12 T cell receptor beta chains reported below all come from one sample, sequenced in a study of blood T cell repertoires in COVID-19. Produced via immunoSEQ multiplex PCR; TCRdb's table is partial and in-frame only. Of 160,000 or so clones listed, 90% are singletons. Material: peripheral blood. Receptor source: a man in his 60s with active or convalescent COVID-19.

The V gene is TRBV9, the J gene TRBJ1-2; 10 bases align to TRBD1. The CDR3 covers 16 residues. The germline V gene encodes CDR1 SGDLS and CDR2 YYNGEE. Trimming at V came to 0 bases and at J to 8 bases, leaving 10 bases not matched to a gene. CDR3 amino acids: CASSVGTPGQGIGYTF. The CDR3 bases are TGTGCCAGCAGCGTAGGCACCCCGGGACAGGGGATCGGCTACACCTTC.

This clone was detected only once. The chain employs TRBV7-6 and TRBJ1-2; tentative D call: TRBD1 (6 bases). V lost 0 bases, J lost 6 bases, and 11 bases lay in between. Per the germline V gene, CDR1 is SGHVS and CDR2 is FNYEAQ. The length of the CDR3 is 14 residues. This CDR3 reads CASSLAGGLDGYTF. The CDR3 nucleotides are TGTGCCAGCAGCTTAGCGGGGGGGCTGGATGGCTACACCTTC.

The gene calls are TRBV5-4 and TRBJ2-2; 12 bases line up with TRBD2. Germline CDR1 is SGHNT and CDR2 is YYREEE (reference sequence). The CDR3 has 17 residues. Germline trimming cut 3 bases from V and 2 bases from J; bases unmatched to any gene: 5. The CDR3 spells CASSSRTSGANTGELFF. The CDR3 bases are TGTGCCAGCAGCTCCCGGACTAGCGGGGCTAACACCGGGGAGCTGTTTTTT. The full variable domain, rest sourced from reference TRBV5-4 and TRBJ2-2, is ETGVTQSPTHLIKTRGQQVTLRCSSQSGHNTVSWYQQALGQGPQFIFQYYREEENGRGNFPPRFSGLQFPNYSSELNVNALELDDSALYLCASSSRTSGANTGELFFGEGSRLTVL.

The chain has TRBV11-2 and TRBJ1-2; tentative D call: TRBD1 (5 bases). The V end lost 0 bases, the J end lost 4 bases, and 15 bases lay between the germline ends. CDR3 length: 16 residues. Germline-derived CDR1 and CDR2 are SGHAT and FQNNGV. CDR3 DNA: TGTGCCAGCAGCTTAGATAGCCCAGGGATCAGCTATGGCTACACCTTC. Amino acids: CASSLDSPGISYGYTF.

The gene calls are TRBV10-3 and TRBJ1-5; TRBD1 is a possible D gene (5 bases). Trimming stripped 3 bases from V and 1 base from J, with 16 bases between. This CDR3 region has 17 residues. Germline CDR1 ENHRY, CDR2 SYGVKD. The CDR3 is CAISDPVEGLSNQPQHF. CDR3 sequence (DNA): TGTGCCATCAGTGACCCAGTCGAGGGACTGAGCAATCAGCCCCAGCATTTT.

In its sample, this clone was seen once. The V gene is TRBV5-1, the J gene TRBJ2-3; 10 bases are a match to TRBD1. V dropped 3 bases and J dropped 1; count of bases not matched to a gene: 2. CDR3 length equals 15 residues. The germline CDR1 and CDR2 sequences are SGHRS and YFSETQ. This CDR3 reads CASSWDRGRTDTQYF. CDR3 nucleotide sequence: TGCGCCAGCAGCTGGGACAGGGGACGCACAGATACGCAGTATTTT.

The chain uses TRBV18 and TRBJ1-4, with 9 positions matching TRBD1. Germline CDR1 reads KGHSH; CDR2 reads LQKENI. The CDR3 sequence is 15 residues long. Trimming at V came to 5 bases and at J to 8 bases, leaving 9 bases not matched to a gene. CDR3 DNA: TGTGCCAGCTCATTGGGACAGGGCGTCAGAGAAAAACTGTTTTTT. Translating gives CASSLGQGVREKLFF.

The chain couples TRBV23-1 to TRBJ1-6; a weak D match, TRBD1 (6 bases). TRBV23-1 is treated as an ORF (open reading frame) with a function not yet certain. This CDR3 has 19 amino acids. The V end was cut by 1 base, the J end by 2 bases, with 18 bases between. CDR3 bases: TGCGCCAGCAGTCAATTGAGGGGGTCCGTTGTCCCCTATAATTCACCCCTCCACTTT. Its protein is CASSQLRGSVVPYNSPLHF.

As to this clone: One end of the junction does not line up with germline, which may come from a read error. The chain links TRBV6-1 to TRBJ1-1, with D perhaps TRBD1 (6 bases). The CDR3 has 15 residues. Germline V gene sequence: CDR1 MNHNS, CDR2 SASEGT. CDR3 residues: CASREGAGADTEAFF. The CDR3 region has the DNA TGTGCCAGCAGGGAAGGGGCAGGGGCGGACACTGAAGCTTTCTTT.

The CDR3 nucleotides read TGTGCCAGCTCACCAGGACAGGGGCTCAACTATGGCTACACCTTC. This gives the protein CASSPGQGLNYGYTF. V is TRBV18 and J is TRBJ1-2, with TRBD1 matching 9 bases. Germline V gene data show CDR1 as KGHSH and CDR2 as LQKENI. The CDR3 covers 15 residues. J was trimmed by 2 bases and V by 2 bases; bases with no gene match: 3. Variable domain in full (rest from reference TRBV18 and TRBJ1-2): NAGVMQNPRHLVRRRGQEARLRCSPMKGHSHVYWYRQLPEEGLKFMVYLQKENIIDESGMPKERFSAEFPKEGPSILRIQQVVRGDSAAYFCASSPGQGLNYGYTFGSGTRLTVV.

This clone came up once. V is TRBV6-5 and J is TRBJ1-4, with 8 bases fitting TRBD1. CDR1 MNHEY and CDR2 SVGAGI come from the germline V gene. The CDR3 extends over 14 amino acids. V was pared by 6 bases and J by 8 bases, with 8 bases of the junction left unmatched. CDR3 coding DNA: TGTGCCAGCAGCAATTCGGACAGGGTAGAAAAACTGTTTTTT. This translates into CASSNSDRVEKLFF.

The chain carries TRBV19 and TRBJ2-3, with 7 bases lining up with TRBD2. V shed 4 bases, J shed 3 bases, and the junction held 10 bases outside the gene matches. Germline V gene lookup returns CDR1 LNHDA and CDR2 SQIVND (reference sequence). CDR3 length: 16 amino acids. In DNA form, the CDR3 reads TGTGCCAGTAGTAACCTCCTAGCGGAGATTACAGATACGCAGTATTTT. As protein: CASSNLLAEITDTQYF.